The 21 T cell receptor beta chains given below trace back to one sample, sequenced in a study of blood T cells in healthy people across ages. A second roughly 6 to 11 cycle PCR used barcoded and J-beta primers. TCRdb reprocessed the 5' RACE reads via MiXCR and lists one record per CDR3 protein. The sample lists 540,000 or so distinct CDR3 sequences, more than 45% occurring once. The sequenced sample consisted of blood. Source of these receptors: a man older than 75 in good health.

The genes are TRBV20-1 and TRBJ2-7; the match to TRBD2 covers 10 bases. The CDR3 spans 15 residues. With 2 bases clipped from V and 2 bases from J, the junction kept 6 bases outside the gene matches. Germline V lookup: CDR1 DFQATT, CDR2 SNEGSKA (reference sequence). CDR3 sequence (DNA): TGCAGTGCTAGACCCCTAGCGGGGGAAACCTACGAGCAGTACTTC. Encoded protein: CSARPLAGETYEQYF.

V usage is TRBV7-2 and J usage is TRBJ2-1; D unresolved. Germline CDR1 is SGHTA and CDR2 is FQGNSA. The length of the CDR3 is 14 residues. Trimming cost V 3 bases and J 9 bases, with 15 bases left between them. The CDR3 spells CASSFRPSISEQFF. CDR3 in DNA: TGTGCCAGCAGCTTTAGGCCCTCTATCTCTGAGCAGTTCTTC. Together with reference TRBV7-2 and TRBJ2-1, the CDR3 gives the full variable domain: GAGVSQSPSNKVTEKGKDVELRCDPISGHTALYWYRQSLGQGLEFLIYFQGNSAPDKSGLPSDRFSAERTGGSVSTLTIQRTQQEDSAVYLCASSFRPSISEQFFGPGTRLTVL.

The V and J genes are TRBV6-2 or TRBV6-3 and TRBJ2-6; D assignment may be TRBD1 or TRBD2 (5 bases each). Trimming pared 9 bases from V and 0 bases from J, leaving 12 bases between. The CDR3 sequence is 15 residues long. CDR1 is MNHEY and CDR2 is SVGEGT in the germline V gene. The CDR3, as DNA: TGTGCCAGTAGGGACGGCGGCTCTGGGGCCAACGTCCTGACTTTC. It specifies CASRDGGSGANVLTF.

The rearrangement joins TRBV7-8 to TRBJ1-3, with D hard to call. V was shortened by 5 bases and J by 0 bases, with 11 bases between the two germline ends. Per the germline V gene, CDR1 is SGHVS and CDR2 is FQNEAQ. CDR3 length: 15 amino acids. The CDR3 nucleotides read TGTGCCAGCAGCCTTCCAGCCAACTCTGGAAACACCATATATTTT. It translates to CASSLPANSGNTIYF.

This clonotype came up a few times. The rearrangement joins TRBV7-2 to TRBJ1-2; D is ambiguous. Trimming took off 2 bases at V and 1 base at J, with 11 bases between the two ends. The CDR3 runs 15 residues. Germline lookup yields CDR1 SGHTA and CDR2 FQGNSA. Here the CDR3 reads CASSLTVGSNYGYTF. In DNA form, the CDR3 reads TGTGCCAGCAGCTTAACGGTGGGCAGTAACTATGGCTACACCTTC. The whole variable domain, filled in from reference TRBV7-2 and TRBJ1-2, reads GAGVSQSPSNKVTEKGKDVELRCDPISGHTALYWYRQSLGQGLEFLIYFQGNSAPDKSGLPSDRFSAERTGGSVSTLTIQRTQQEDSAVYLCASSLTVGSNYGYTFGSGTRLTVV.

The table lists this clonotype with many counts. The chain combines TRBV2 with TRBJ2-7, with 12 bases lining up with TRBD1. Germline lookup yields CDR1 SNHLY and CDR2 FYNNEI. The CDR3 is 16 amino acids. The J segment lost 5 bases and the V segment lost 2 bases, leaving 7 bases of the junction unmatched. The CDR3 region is CASSEMFGTGGDEQYF. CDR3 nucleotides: TGTGCCAGCAGTGAAATGTTCGGGACAGGGGGCGACGAGCAGTACTTC.

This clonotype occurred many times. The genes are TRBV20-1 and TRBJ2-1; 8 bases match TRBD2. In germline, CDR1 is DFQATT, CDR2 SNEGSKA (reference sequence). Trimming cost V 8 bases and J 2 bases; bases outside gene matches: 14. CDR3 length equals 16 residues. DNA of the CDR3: TGCAGTCCGGGTAGCGGGGACACCCAGGCCTACAATGAGCAGTTCTTC. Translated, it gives CSPGSGDTQAYNEQFF.

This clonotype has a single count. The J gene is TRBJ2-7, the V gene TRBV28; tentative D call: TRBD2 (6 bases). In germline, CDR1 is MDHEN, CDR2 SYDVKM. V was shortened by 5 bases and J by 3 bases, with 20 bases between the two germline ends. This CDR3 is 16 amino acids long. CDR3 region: CASSPVGRRHFYEQYF. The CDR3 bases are TGTGCCAGCAGTCCCGTGGGGAGGCGACATTTCTACGAGCAGTACTTC. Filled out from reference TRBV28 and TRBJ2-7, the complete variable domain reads DVKVTQSSRYLVKRTGEKVFLECVQDMDHENMFWYRQDPGLGLRLIYFSYDVKMKEKGDIPEGYSVSREKKERFSLILESASTNQTSMYLCASSPVGRRHFYEQYFGPGTRLTVT.

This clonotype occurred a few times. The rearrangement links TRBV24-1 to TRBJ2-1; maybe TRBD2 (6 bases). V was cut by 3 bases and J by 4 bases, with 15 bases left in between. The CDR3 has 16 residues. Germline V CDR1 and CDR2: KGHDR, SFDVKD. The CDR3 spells CATSDAYPGGYNEQFF. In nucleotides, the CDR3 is TGTGCCACCAGTGATGCCTATCCCGGGGGTTACAATGAGCAGTTCTTC.

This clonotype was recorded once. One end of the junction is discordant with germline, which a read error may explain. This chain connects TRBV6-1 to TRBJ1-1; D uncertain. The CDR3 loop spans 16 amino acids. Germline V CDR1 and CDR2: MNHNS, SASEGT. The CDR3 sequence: CASSELAGSMNTEAFF. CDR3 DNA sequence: TGTGCCAGCAGTGAACTTGCCGGCAGCATGAACACCGAAGCTTTCTTT.

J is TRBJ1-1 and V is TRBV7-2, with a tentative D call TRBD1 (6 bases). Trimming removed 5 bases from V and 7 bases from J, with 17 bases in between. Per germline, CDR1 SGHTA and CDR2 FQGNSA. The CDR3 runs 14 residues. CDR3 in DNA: TGTGCCAGCAGCCCGACACCACAGGGATATGAAGCTTTCTTT. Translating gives CASSPTPQGYEAFF.

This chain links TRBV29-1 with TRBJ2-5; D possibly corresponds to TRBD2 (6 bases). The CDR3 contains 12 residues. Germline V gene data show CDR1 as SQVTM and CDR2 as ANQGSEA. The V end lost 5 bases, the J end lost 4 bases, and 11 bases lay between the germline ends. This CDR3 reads CSVRRRGETQYF. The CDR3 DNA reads TGCAGCGTTCGTCGGAGGGGAGAGACCCAGTACTTC.

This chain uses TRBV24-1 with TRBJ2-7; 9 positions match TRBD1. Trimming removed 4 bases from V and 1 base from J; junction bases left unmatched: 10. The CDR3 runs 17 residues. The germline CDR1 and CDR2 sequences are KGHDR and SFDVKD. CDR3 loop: CATSDPTRQGGSYEQYF. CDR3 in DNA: TGTGCCACCAGTGACCCCACCAGACAGGGGGGATCCTACGAGCAGTACTTC.

CDR3: CASNSGGSPLHF. The CDR3 DNA is TGTGCCAGCAATTCAGGGGGATCACCCCTCCACTTT. The V call is TRBV7-2, the J call TRBJ1-6, with 7 nucleotides matching TRBD1. J gave up 10 bases and V 7 bases, and 4 bases lay outside the gene matches. Germline-derived CDR1 and CDR2 are SGHTA and FQGNSA. This CDR3 comprises 12 residues.

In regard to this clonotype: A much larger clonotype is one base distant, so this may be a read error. CDR3 sequence: CASSSLGPDTLYF. In DNA, the CDR3 is TGTGCCAGCAGTTCATTGGGGCCAGATACGCTGTATTTT. The chain carries TRBV6-5 and TRBJ2-3, with D perhaps TRBD1 (5 bases). The germline CDR1 and CDR2 sequences are MNHEY and SVGAGI. The CDR3 runs 13 residues.

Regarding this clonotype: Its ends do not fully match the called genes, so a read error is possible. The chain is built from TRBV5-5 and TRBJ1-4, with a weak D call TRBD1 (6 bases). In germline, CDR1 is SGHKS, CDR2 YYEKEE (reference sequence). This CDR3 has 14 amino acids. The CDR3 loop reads CAGSNTGSNEKLFF. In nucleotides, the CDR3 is TGTGCCGGCAGTAATACAGGGTCTAATGAAAAACTGTTTTTT.

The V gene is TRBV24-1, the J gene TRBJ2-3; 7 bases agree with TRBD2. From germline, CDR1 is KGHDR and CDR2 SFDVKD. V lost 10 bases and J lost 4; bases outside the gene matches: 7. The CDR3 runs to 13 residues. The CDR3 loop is CATSGGFADTQYF. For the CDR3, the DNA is TGTGCCACATCCGGGGGGTTTGCAGATACGCAGTATTTT.

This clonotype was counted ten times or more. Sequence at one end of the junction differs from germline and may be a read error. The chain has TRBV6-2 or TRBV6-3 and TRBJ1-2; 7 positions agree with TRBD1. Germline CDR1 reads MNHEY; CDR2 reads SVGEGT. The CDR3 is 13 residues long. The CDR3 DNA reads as TGTGCCAGCAGACCCGACAGGGCCTATCGCTACACCTTC. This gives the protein CASRPDRAYRYTF.

The CDR3 loop reads CASSESRPTSSGTDTQYF. CDR3 bases: TGTGCCAGCAGTGAATCACGGCCAACAAGTTCGGGCACAGATACGCAGTATTTT. The chain is built from TRBV2 and TRBJ2-3; the D is unclear. Germline V gives CDR1 SNHLY, CDR2 FYNNEI. CDR3 length equals 18 residues. Trimming took off 2 bases at V and 1 base at J, with 19 bases between the two ends.

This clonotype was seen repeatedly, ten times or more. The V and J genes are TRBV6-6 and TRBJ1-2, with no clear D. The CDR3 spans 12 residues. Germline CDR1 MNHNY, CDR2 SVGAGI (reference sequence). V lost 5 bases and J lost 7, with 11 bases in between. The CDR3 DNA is TGTGCCAGCAGTCTGACGGAGGGTGGCTACACCTTC. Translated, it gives CASSLTEGGYTF.

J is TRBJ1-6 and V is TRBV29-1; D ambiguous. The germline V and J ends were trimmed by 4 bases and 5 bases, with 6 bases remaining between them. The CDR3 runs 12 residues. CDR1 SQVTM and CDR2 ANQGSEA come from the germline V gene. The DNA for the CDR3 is TGCAGCGTTGGAGGGAATAATTCACCCCTCCACTTT. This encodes CSVGGNNSPLHF.